This T cell receptor beta chain originates from a study of tumor-infiltrating lymphocytes in oesophageal squamous cell carcinoma. CDR3 length: 13 residues. Trimming removed 9 bases from V and 3 bases from J, with 14 bases in between. One entry per CDR3 protein, called by TCRdb with MiXCR from the PCR reads. The repertoire holds more than 15,000 distinct CDR3 sequences, 39% seen once, with just under 20% in the top ten. This chain connects TRBV12-3 or TRBV12-4 to TRBJ1-1; the D is unclear. Sequenced sample: esophageal tumor tissue. The receptor was isolated from a male donor with esophageal squamous cell carcinoma. The CDR3 DNA sequence: TGTGCCAGTAAGATACGGTGGGACACTGAAGCTTTCTTT. Amino acids: CASKIRWDTEAFF.